Detailed here is one T cell receptor beta chain. Its antigen is unidentified. The data are from a study of monozygotic twins with inflammatory bowel disease. Study observations and caveats: IBD patients, compared with healthy twins, shared fewer clonotypes with others (especially with disease activity).

CDR1 is SEHNR and CDR2 is FQNEAQ in the germline V gene (reference sequence). This CDR3 spans 14 amino acids. Each CDR3 protein gets one entry in TCRdb, which reprocessed the 5' RACE reads and gives no DNA. The sample data list around 190,000 distinct CDR3 sequences. The chain recombines TRBV7-9 with TRBJ1-1. The sequence came from a human donor with ulcerative colitis or Crohn's disease, or a healthy co-twin of an affected twin (not recorded which). The sample taken for sequencing was blood. CDR3: CASSKPAGRTEAFF.